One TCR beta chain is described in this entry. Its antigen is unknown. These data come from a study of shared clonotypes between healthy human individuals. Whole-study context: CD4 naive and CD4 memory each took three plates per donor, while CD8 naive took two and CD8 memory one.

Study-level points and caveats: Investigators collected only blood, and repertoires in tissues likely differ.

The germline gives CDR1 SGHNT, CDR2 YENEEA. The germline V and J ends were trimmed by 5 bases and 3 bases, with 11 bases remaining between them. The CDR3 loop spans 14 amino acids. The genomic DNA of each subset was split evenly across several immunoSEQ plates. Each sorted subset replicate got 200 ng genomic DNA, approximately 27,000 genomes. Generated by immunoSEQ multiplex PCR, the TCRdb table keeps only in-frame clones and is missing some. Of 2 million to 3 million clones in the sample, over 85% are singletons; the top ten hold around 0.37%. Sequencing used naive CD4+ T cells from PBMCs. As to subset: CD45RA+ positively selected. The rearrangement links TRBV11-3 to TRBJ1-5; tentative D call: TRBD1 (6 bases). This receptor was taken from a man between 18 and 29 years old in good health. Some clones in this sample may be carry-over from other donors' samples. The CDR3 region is CASSLQGNNQPQHF. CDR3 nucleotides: TGTGCCAGCAGCCTCCAGGGGAACAATCAGCCCCAGCATTTT.